Following are 15 T cell receptor beta chains from one sample sequenced in a study of type 1 regulatory T cells. General study results and limits: Compared with non-Tr1 cells, Tr1 cells showed a narrower TCR repertoire.

The antigens for these receptors are not known. TCRdb independently ran MiXCR on the reads; one entry per CDR3 protein. The table shows about 69,000 distinct CDR3 sequences, with less than 25% occurring only once. The sample was cultured type 1 regulatory T (Tr1) cells, either the whole culture or a sorted fraction (not recorded which). Receptors were obtained from a human donor in good health.

V is TRBV20-1 and J is TRBJ1-1, with D possibly matching TRBD1 (5 bases). Per the germline V gene, CDR1 is DFQATT and CDR2 is SNEGSKA (reference sequence). V gave up 3 bases and J gave up 1 base, with 9 bases separating them. The CDR3 loop spans 13 amino acids. CDR3 coding DNA: TGCAGTGCTAGGTTTCAGGGGAACACTGAAGCTTTCTTT. This codes for CSARFQGNTEAFF.

The chain joins TRBV3-1 to TRBJ2-3; D unresolved. The germline gives CDR1 LGHDT, CDR2 YNNKEL (reference sequence). V was clipped by 0 bases and J by 0 bases, with 10 bases between them. The CDR3 extends over 16 amino acids. The CDR3 DNA reads as TGTGCCAGCAGCCAAGATATCTTTAGCAGCACAGATACGCAGTATTTT. Translating it yields CASSQDIFSSTDTQYF.

The chain combines TRBV27 with TRBJ2-1; D may be TRBD2 (5 bases). The CDR3 is 19 amino acids. Germline CDR1 is MNHEY and CDR2 is SMNVEV (reference sequence). Trimming removed 5 bases at V and 0 bases at J, with 23 bases between. Written as DNA, the CDR3 is TGTGCCAGCAGTCAAGGGCAAAGGGTCGGGATAAACTCCTACAATGAGCAGTTCTTC. Its protein product is CASSQGQRVGINSYNEQFF.

The J gene is TRBJ1-3, the V gene TRBV3-1; D is undetermined. The CDR3 is made up of 15 amino acids. V dropped 1 base and J dropped 0 bases, with 7 bases sitting between them. The germline CDR1 and CDR2 sequences are LGHDT and YNNKEL (reference sequence). CDR3: CASSQVPASGNTIYF. Written as DNA, the CDR3 is TGTGCCAGCAGCCAAGTCCCAGCCTCTGGAAACACCATATATTTT.

This clonotype was seen repeatedly, ten times or more. This chain connects TRBV7-2 to TRBJ1-2, with 9 nucleotides matching TRBD1. Germline V gene sequence: CDR1 SGHTA, CDR2 FQGNSA. The ends lost 1 base at V and 7 bases at J; junction bases unmatched: 7. The CDR3 spans 15 residues. The CDR3 nucleotides read TGTGCCAGCAGCTTAGGCTTCGGGACAGGGTTTGGCTACACCTTC. Its protein is CASSLGFGTGFGYTF.

The J gene is TRBJ2-7, the V gene TRBV29-1; tentatively, D is TRBD1 (5 bases). V lost 8 bases, J lost 5 bases, and 19 bases lay in between. The CDR3 length is 13 residues. CDR1 is SQVTM, CDR2 ANQGSEA, per germline. CDR3 in DNA: TGCAGCCCACGCCGGACAATGGGCGACGAGCAGTACTTC. Amino acid sequence: CSPRRTMGDEQYF.

This clonotype was recorded at least ten times. The chain joins TRBV5-1 to TRBJ1-1; D is unresolved. Deletions cut 5 bases from V and 1 base from J, with 12 bases between. In germline, CDR1 is SGHRS, CDR2 YFSETQ. CDR3 length: 14 amino acids. CDR3 in amino acids: CASSQDTWNTEAFF. CDR3 in DNA: TGCGCCAGCAGTCAAGACACCTGGAACACTGAAGCTTTCTTT. The full variable domain, rest sourced from reference TRBV5-1 and TRBJ1-1, is KAGVTQTPRYLIKTRGQQVTLSCSPISGHRSVSWYQQTPGQGLQFLFEYFSETQRNKGNFPGRFSGRQFSNSRSEMNVSTLELGDSALYLCASSQDTWNTEAFFGQGTRLTVV.

This clonotype was counted a few times. The V call is TRBV20-1, the J call TRBJ2-5; no definite D call. CDR3 size: 13 residues. The germline V gene encodes CDR1 DFQATT and CDR2 SNEGSKA (reference sequence). The V and J ends lost 5 bases and 3 bases respectively, with 13 bases between them. The CDR3 loop reads CSAPEAYKETQYF. The CDR3 DNA reads TGCAGTGCTCCCGAAGCTTATAAAGAGACCCAGTACTTC.

The sample holds a few counts of this clonotype. The rearrangement joins TRBV5-6 to TRBJ1-6; no reliable D call. The CDR3 has 15 amino acids. V was clipped by 4 bases and J by 4 bases, with 12 bases between them. Germline V gene sequence: CDR1 SGHDT, CDR2 YYEEEE. CDR3 in amino acids: CASSPSTGYNSPLHF. CDR3 nucleotide sequence: TGTGCCAGCAGCCCCTCTACCGGATATAATTCACCCCTCCACTTT.

The chain recombines TRBV20-1 with TRBJ2-5; D gene ambiguous. CDR1 is DFQATT and CDR2 is SNEGSKA in the germline V gene (reference sequence). There are 12 residues in the CDR3. Trimming removed 3 bases at V and 9 bases at J, with 14 bases between. Here the CDR3 reads CSARKQSEAQYF. CDR3 nucleotides: TGCAGTGCTAGGAAACAATCAGAAGCCCAGTACTTC.

V is TRBV6-1 and J is TRBJ1-1, with D uncertain. Trimming removed 10 bases at V and 7 bases at J, with 13 bases between. The CDR3 extends over 11 amino acids. Germline values: CDR1 MNHNS, CDR2 SASEGT. The CDR3 loop reads CATIGSVEAFF. The CDR3 coding sequence is TGTGCCACCATAGGGAGTGTTGAAGCTTTCTTT.

Worth noting for this clonotype: One base away lies a much larger clone, so this may be a sequencing read error. J is TRBJ2-4 and V is TRBV5-5, with D tentatively TRBD1 or TRBD2 (6 bases each). Germline CDR1 and CDR2: SGHKS and YYEKEE (reference sequence). The CDR3 has 13 residues. The CDR3: CASSLTDSTREHF. In nucleotides, the CDR3 is TGTGCCAGCAGCTTGACGGACAGCACTCGGGAGCACTTC.

This clonotype came up a few times. The chain combines TRBV28 with TRBJ2-4, with 7 bases identical to TRBD1. The V segment lost 6 bases and the J segment 1 base; nucleotides outside the gene matches: 12. CDR1 is MDHEN, CDR2 SYDVKM, per germline. The CDR3 is made up of 17 amino acids. CDR3 in DNA: TGTGCCAGCAGCCGAACAGGACAGGCAGGGGCCAAAAACATTCAGTACTTC. It yields the protein CASSRTGQAGAKNIQYF.

This clonotype was picked up a small number of times. V is TRBV6-5 and J is TRBJ2-2; tentatively, D is TRBD1 (6 bases). V dropped 0 bases and J dropped 11 bases, with 22 bases sitting between them. This CDR3 spans 17 amino acids. The germline CDR1 and CDR2 sequences are MNHEY and SVGAGI. CDR3: CASSYSTGGVGFGELFF. CDR3 in DNA: TGTGCCAGCAGTTACTCGACTGGGGGCGTTGGATTTGGAGAGCTGTTTTTT.

This clonotype was seen more than once but under ten times. The chain uses TRBV5-1 and TRBJ2-1, with 8 bases lining up with TRBD2. The germline gives CDR1 SGHRS, CDR2 YFSETQ. The CDR3 spans 15 residues. The trim removed 0 bases at V and 8 bases at J, leaving 7 bases unmatched. The CDR3 DNA reads TGCGCCAGCAGCTTGGAAAGCGGGAGCTTTGATGAGCAGTTCTTC. Translated: CASSLESGSFDEQFF.